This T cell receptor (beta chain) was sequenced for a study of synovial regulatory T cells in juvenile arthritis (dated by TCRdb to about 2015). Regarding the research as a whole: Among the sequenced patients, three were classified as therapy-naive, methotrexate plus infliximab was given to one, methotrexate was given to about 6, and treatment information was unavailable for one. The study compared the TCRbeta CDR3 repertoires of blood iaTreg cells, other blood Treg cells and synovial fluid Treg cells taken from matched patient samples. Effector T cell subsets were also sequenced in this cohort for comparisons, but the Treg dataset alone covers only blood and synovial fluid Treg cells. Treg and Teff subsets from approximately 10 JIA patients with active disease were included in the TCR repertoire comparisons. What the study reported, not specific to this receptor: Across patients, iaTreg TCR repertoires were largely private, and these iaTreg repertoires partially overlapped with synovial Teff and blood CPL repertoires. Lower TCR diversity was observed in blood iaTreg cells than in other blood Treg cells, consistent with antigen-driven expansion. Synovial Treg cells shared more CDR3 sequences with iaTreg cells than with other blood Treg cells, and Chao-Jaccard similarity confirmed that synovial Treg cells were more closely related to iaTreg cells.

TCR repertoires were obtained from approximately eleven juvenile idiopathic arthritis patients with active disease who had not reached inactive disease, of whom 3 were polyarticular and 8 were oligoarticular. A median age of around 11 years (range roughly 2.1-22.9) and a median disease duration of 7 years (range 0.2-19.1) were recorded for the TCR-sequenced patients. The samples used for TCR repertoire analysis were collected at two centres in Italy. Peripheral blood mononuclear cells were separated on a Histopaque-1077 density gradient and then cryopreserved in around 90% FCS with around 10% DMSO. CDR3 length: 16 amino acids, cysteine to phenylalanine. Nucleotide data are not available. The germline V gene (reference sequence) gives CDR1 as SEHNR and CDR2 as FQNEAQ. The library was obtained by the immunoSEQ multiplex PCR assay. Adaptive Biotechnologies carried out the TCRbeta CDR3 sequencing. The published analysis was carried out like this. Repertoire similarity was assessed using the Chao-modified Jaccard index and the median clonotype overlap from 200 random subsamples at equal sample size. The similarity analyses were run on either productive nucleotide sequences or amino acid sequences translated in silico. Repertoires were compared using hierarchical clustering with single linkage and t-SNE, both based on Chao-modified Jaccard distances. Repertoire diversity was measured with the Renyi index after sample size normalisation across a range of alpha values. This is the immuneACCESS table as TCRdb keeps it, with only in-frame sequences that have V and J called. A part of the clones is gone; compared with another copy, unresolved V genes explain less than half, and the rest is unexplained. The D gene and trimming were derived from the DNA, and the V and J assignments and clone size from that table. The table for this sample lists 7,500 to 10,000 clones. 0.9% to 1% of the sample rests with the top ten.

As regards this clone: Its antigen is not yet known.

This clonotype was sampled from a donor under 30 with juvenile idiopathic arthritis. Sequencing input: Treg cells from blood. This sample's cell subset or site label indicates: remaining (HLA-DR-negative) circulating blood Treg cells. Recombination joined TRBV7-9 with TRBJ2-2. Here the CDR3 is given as CASSHITALNTGELFF. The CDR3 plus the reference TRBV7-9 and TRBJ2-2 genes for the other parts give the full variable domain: DTGVSQNPRHKITKRGQNVTFRCDPISEHNRLYWYRQTLGQGPEFLTYFQNEAQLEKSRLLSDRFSAERPKGSFSTLEIQRTEQGDSAMYLCASSHITALNTGELFFGEGSRLTVL.